The source of this TCR beta chain is a study of Ad26.COV2.S vaccination and SARS-CoV-2 variants. The wider study: Intramuscular Ad26.COV2.S at 5x10^10 or 1x10^11 viral particles.

The treatment is: 15 to 20 received Ad26.COV2.S at low or high dose, single or two shots; roughly five received placebo; per-sample allocation not given. Repertoires come from day 63 after the first vaccine or placebo injection. Donor was an adult aged 18-55 years in Boston. Its platform was an Ad26 vector, and its expressed antigen was Wuhan-strain SARS-CoV-2 spike. Repertoires were generated with immunoSEQ multiplex PCR, while TCRdb's copy carries only in-frame clones and drops some. The profile shows over 400,000 clones, roughly 87% of them singletons. Germline assignment: CDR1 SGHKS and CDR2 YYEKEE (reference sequence). The V end was cut by 4 bases, the J end by 6 bases, with 20 bases between. The CDR3 consists of 16 residues.

The gene calls are TRBV5-5 and TRBJ2-1; D may be TRBD1 or TRBD2 (7 bases each). This sample comprised peripheral blood, obtained in a trial of Ad26.COV2.S vaccine versus placebo. The source of this sequence is a person aged 18-60 years who received the Ad26.COV2.S COVID-19 vaccine or a placebo. For the CDR3, the DNA is TGTGCCAGCAGCCACCCAGGGGGGGTATTAGGCAATGAGCAGTTCTTC. Translating it yields CASSHPGGVLGNEQFF.